Only one count was recorded for the clone carrying this T cell receptor (beta chain). With 5 bases removed from V and 4 bases from J, the gap between germline ends came to 9 bases. Germline CDR1 and CDR2: SNHLY and FYNNEI. The CDR3 consists of 13 residues. Method: immunoSEQ multiplex PCR; TCRdb's copy keeps in-frame clones and lacks some. Of around 97,000 clones detected, around four fifths appear once; the ten largest clones hold around 3%. The source of the sample is a study of T cell clones after liver transplantation. The sequences come from CD4+ T cells from blood, collected roughly 50 months after liver transplant. This chain connects TRBV2 to TRBJ1-5; D is undetermined. The origin of this receptor is a human patient who received a liver transplant. Some T cells may have come from the graft donor. The CDR3 DNA is TGTGCCAGCAGTTACAGAGGTAATCAGCCCCAGCATTTT. Its protein is CASSYRGNQPQHF.